The 16 T cell receptor beta chains below all came from one sample that was sequenced in a study of long-term antiretroviral therapy in people with HIV. They ran version v3.0 of the immunoSEQ assay at survey level. Profiled with immunoSEQ multiplex PCR; TCRdb holds only in-frame clones, not every one. The sample holds around 31,000 clones; about 88% are singletons and the top ten take roughly 7%. Sequencing was performed on unsorted PBMCs, taken roughly 5 years before starting antiretroviral therapy. These receptor sequences come from a man between 50 and 59 years old with HIV.

This clone was recorded only once. V and J are TRBV28 and TRBJ1-5; a possible D gene is TRBD1 (5 bases). Germline V lookup: CDR1 MDHEN, CDR2 SYDVKM. Trimming removed 6 bases from V and 7 bases from J, with 16 bases in between. The CDR3 runs 14 residues. The CDR3 spells CASSSAGPNQPQHF. CDR3 sequence (DNA): TGTGCCAGCAGCTCTGCGGGGCCTAACCAGCCCCAGCATTTT.

The V call is TRBV19, the J call TRBJ1-5, with D uncertain. This CDR3 region has 14 residues. The V end lost 2 bases, the J end lost 3 bases, and 8 bases lay between the germline ends. Germline values: CDR1 LNHDA, CDR2 SQIVND (reference sequence). CDR3: CASSIREHNQPQHF. In DNA, the CDR3 is TGTGCCAGTAGTATAAGGGAACACAATCAGCCCCAGCATTTT.

J is TRBJ1-1 and V is TRBV5-1; D perhaps matches TRBD1 (5 bases). The CDR3 is 14 residues long. Germline V gives CDR1 SGHRS, CDR2 YFSETQ. Trimming shortened V by 5 bases and J by 4 bases, and 15 bases separated the two germline ends. The CDR3 loop is CASRLRDGTTEAFF. The DNA of the CDR3 is TGCGCCAGCAGGCTCCGGGACGGGACCACTGAAGCTTTCTTT.

In this sample, this clone turned up a few times. The V and J genes are TRBV30 and TRBJ1-5; D remains ambiguous. The CDR3 runs 13 residues. With 0 bases removed from V and 4 bases from J, the gap between germline ends came to 7 bases. Germline CDR1 is GTSNPN and CDR2 is SVGIG (reference sequence). In DNA, the CDR3 is TGTGCCTGGAGTGTACGCGGAAATCAGCCCCAGCATTTT. Residues: CAWSVRGNQPQHF.

This sequence joins TRBV28 and TRBJ1-2, with 7 bases fitting TRBD1. Germline assignment: CDR1 MDHEN and CDR2 SYDVKM. The CDR3 is made up of 14 amino acids. V was pared by 3 bases and J by 7 bases, with 8 bases of the junction left unmatched. The DNA for the CDR3 is TGTGCCAGCAGTTTCCCTGACAGGGTCGGTGGCTACACCTTC. Amino acid sequence: CASSFPDRVGGYTF.

This chain's CDR3 is CASSFNQGLDTEAFF. The CDR3 DNA sequence: TGTGCCAGCAGCTTCAATCAGGGTTTGGACACTGAAGCTTTCTTT. The chain combines TRBV7-8 with TRBJ1-1; TRBD1 might be the D (5 bases). V was shortened by 3 bases and J by 3 bases, with 14 bases between the two germline ends. Germline CDR1 SGHVS, CDR2 FQNEAQ. The CDR3 sequence is 15 residues long.

The J gene is TRBJ2-1, the V gene TRBV15; no reliable D call. Germline V gene data show CDR1 as LNHNV and CDR2 as YYDKDF (reference sequence). V lost 1 base to trimming and J lost 5 bases, with 21 bases between them. CDR3 size: 18 residues. The CDR3 nucleotides read TGTGCCACCAGCAGAGGAAAGGGCGCAAGCCCCCAGAACAATGAGCAGTTCTTC. Translation gives CATSRGKGASPQNNEQFF. The entire variable domain, with the rest obtained from reference TRBV15 and TRBJ2-1, is as follows: DAMVIQNPRYQVTQFGKPVTLSCSQTLNHNVMYWYQQKSSQAPKLLFHYYDKDFNNEADTPDNFQSRRPNTSFCFLDIRSPGLGDTAMYLCATSRGKGASPQNNEQFFGPGTRLTVL.

The J gene is TRBJ1-4, the V gene TRBV6-5; TRBD1 is a possible D gene (5 bases). The CDR3 spans 15 residues. Germline V gene sequence: CDR1 MNHEY, CDR2 SVGAGI. V gave up 5 bases and J gave up 0 bases, with 10 bases separating them. The CDR3 is CASSPTVATNEKLFF. The DNA of the CDR3 is TGTGCCAGCAGTCCGACAGTCGCAACTAATGAAAAACTGTTTTTT.

The J gene is TRBJ2-7, the V gene TRBV7-3, with 10 bases matching TRBD1. After removal of 3 bases from V and 4 bases from J, the junction contained 3 bases not matched to a gene. CDR3 length equals 14 residues. The V gene's germline CDR1 is SGHTA and CDR2 FQGTGA. Here the CDR3 DNA reads TGTGCCAGCAGCTTGACAGGGGGCTATTACGAGCAGTACTTC. Its translation is CASSLTGGYYEQYF.

Only one count was recorded for this clone. The rearrangement links TRBV6-1 to TRBJ1-6; the match to TRBD1 covers 7 bases. J was trimmed by 8 bases and V by 3 bases; bases with no gene match: 7. This CDR3 comprises 15 residues. Germline CDR1 is MNHNS and CDR2 is SASEGT. The CDR3 region is CASSDGTAEDSPLHF. The CDR3 DNA is TGTGCCAGCAGTGATGGGACAGCTGAAGATTCACCCCTCCACTTT.

V usage is TRBV15 and J usage is TRBJ2-7, with 7 nucleotides matching TRBD1. The J segment lost 3 bases and the V segment lost 7 bases, leaving 6 bases of the junction unmatched. This CDR3 spans 13 amino acids. Germline lookup yields CDR1 LNHNV and CDR2 YYDKDF (reference sequence). The CDR3: CATKGASSYEQYF. Written as DNA, the CDR3 is TGTGCCACCAAGGGGGCAAGTAGCTACGAGCAGTACTTC.

V is TRBV6-6 and J is TRBJ2-7; TRBD2 agrees at 8 bases. Germline CDR1 reads MNHNY; CDR2 reads SVGAGI (reference sequence). V dropped 2 bases and J dropped 2; count of bases not matched to a gene: 8. The length of the CDR3 is 16 residues. The CDR3: CASSYGLAGGTYEQYF. The CDR3 nucleotides are TGTGCCAGCAGTTACGGACTGGCGGGGGGTACCTACGAGCAGTACTTC.

This rearrangement joins TRBV5-1 to TRBJ2-7, with D perhaps given as TRBD1 or TRBD2 (5 bases each). This CDR3 contains 14 residues. V gave up 1 base and J gave up 2 bases, with 10 bases separating them. Germline loops: CDR1 SGHRS, CDR2 YFSETQ. In nucleotides, the CDR3 is TGCGCCAGCAGCTTGAGGTGGGACCCCTACGAGCAGTACTTC. Protein sequence: CASSLRWDPYEQYF.

The chain couples TRBV9 to TRBJ2-1; D perhaps matches TRBD2 (6 bases). The germline CDR1 and CDR2 sequences are SGDLS and YYNGEE. V shed 5 bases and J shed 7 bases, with 13 bases lying between them. This CDR3 comprises 13 residues. Written as DNA, the CDR3 is TGTGCCAGCAGGGGGGGTTCTAGAAATGAGCAGTTCTTC. It encodes CASRGGSRNEQFF.

In this sample, this clone turned up a few times. The V call is TRBV27, the J call TRBJ2-7, with D uncertain. Between the trimmed V and J ends, which lost 1 base and 5 bases, there was a span of 0 bases. The CDR3 spans 10 residues. From germline, CDR1 is MNHEY and CDR2 SMNVEV (reference sequence). CDR3 DNA: TGTGCCAGCAGTTTATACGAGCAGTACTTC. Protein product: CASSLYEQYF.

This clone has just a few counts. V usage is TRBV5-4 and J usage is TRBJ2-7; 7 nucleotides align to TRBD2. Per the germline V gene, CDR1 is SGHNT and CDR2 is YYREEE (reference sequence). CDR3 length: 13 amino acids. The V gene end was trimmed by 5 bases and the J gene end by 3 bases; junction bases not matched to a gene: 5. The CDR3 DNA reads TGTGCCAGCAGTCGGGGGGTCCACTACGAGCAGTACTTC. Amino acids: CASSRGVHYEQYF.